A few counts support the clone carrying this T cell receptor beta chain. The sample is drawn from a study of blood T cell repertoires in COVID-19. CDR3 size: 14 residues. Germline CDR1 is LNHDA and CDR2 is SQIVND (reference sequence). Trimming removed 6 bases from V and 5 bases from J, with 13 bases in between. Measured with immunoSEQ multiplex PCR; TCRdb has only the in-frame clones, and not every one. The data contain approximately 300,000 clones, over 85% of them singletons. The Seattle patients, enrolled during active infection, were followed longitudinally. Specimen: peripheral blood. The clonotype was recovered from a woman in her 30s with COVID-19, enrolled during active disease. The V and J genes are TRBV19 and TRBJ1-4; TRBD1 might be the D (6 bases). The CDR3 region is CASRDGQKNEKLFF. In DNA form, the CDR3 reads TGTGCCAGTAGGGATGGACAGAAGAATGAAAAACTGTTTTTT.